This TCR beta chain originates from a study of CD8+CD57+ T cells in acquired aplastic anemia. Study in general: Sorted CD4+ and CD8+ cell DNA averaged approximately 3.2 ug.

This clonotype was detected only once. Its specificity is not known. Study observations and caveats: For CD8+ Simpson's diversity, patients and controls showed no significant difference. Overlapping CD8+ CDR3 repertoires of patients and controls contained under 35 shared sequences.

Genomic DNA served as template for TCR beta VDJ and CDR3 profiling. Each CDR3 protein is one row after TCRdb ran MiXCR on the reads. Counted here are 98,000 or so distinct CDR3 sequences, approximately 48% occurring once; the ten biggest clones make up about a third. Germline V gene sequence: CDR1 PRHDT, CDR2 FYEKMQ (reference sequence). V lost 0 bases and J lost 3, with 14 bases in between. The CDR3 covers 16 residues. Input material: sorted CD4+, CD8+, or CD8+CD57+ T cells (not recorded which) from PBMCs. This sequence joins TRBV13 and TRBJ1-1; D is ambiguous. The sequence was obtained from a human donor in good health, serving as a control. DNA for the CDR3: TGTGCCAGCAGCTTAGGCCTCGGCACCGCGGACACTGAAGCTTTCTTT. Its protein product is CASSLGLGTADTEAFF.